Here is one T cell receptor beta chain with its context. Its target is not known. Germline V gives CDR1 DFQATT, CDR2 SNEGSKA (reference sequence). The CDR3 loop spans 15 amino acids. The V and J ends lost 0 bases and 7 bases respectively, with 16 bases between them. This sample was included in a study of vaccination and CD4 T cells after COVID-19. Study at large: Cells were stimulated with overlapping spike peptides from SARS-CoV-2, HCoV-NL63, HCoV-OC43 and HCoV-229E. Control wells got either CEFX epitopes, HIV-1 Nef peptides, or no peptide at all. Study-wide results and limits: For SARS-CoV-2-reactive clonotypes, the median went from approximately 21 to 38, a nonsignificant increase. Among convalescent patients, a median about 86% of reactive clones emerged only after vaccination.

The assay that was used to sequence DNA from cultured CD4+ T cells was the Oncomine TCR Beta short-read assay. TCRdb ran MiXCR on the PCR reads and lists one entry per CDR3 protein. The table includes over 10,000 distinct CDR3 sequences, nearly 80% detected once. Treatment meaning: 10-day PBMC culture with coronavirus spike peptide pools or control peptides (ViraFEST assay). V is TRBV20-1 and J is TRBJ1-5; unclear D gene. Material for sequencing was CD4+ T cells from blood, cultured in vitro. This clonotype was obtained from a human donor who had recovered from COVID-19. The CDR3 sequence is CSAREPLGKLQPQHF. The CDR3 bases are TGCAGTGCTAGAGAACCCTTGGGTAAACTGCAGCCCCAGCATTTT.